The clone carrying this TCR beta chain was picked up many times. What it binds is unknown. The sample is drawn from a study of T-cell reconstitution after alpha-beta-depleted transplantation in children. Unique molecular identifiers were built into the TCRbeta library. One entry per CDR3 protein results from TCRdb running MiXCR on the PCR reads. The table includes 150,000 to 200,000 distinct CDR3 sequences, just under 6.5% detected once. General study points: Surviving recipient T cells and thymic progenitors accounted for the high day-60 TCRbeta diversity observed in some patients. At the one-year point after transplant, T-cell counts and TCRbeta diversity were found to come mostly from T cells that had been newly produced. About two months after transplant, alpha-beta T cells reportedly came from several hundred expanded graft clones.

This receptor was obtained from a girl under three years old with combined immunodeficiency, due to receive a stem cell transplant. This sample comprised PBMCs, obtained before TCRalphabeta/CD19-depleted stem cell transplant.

CDR3 protein: CASSPAGENTEAFF. The CDR3 DNA sequence: TGTGCCAGCAGCCCAGCAGGGGAGAACACTGAAGCTTTCTTT. The J gene is TRBJ1-1, the V gene TRBV9; D is possibly TRBD1 (6 bases). V was cut by 4 bases and J by 1 base, with 11 bases left in between. The CDR3 length is 14 residues. Germline V gives CDR1 SGDLS, CDR2 YYNGEE.